These 27 T cell receptor beta chains were all obtained from the same sample, sequenced in a study of shared clonotypes between healthy human individuals. Method: immunoSEQ multiplex PCR; TCRdb's copy keeps in-frame clones and lacks some. Here the sample spans approximately 2.5 million clones, 90% to 95% being singletons. Sample: naive CD4+ T cells sorted from blood. Sample subset: CD45RA+ positively selected. The receptors here all came from a man younger than 35 in good health.

The chain recombines TRBV28 with TRBJ2-3; 9 positions match TRBD2. This CDR3 comprises 11 residues. After removal of 6 bases from V and 14 bases from J, the junction contained 6 bases not matched to a gene. The germline V gene has CDR1 MDHEN and CDR2 SYDVKM. CDR3 bases: TGTGCCAGCAGCTTAGCGGGGGCCACGTATTTT. It encodes CASSLAGATYF.

This clone was observed once. The CDR3 protein is CASSLGVGSAETQYF. In DNA form, the CDR3 reads TGCGCCAGCAGCTTGGGGGTCGGGAGCGCAGAGACCCAGTACTTC. The rearrangement links TRBV5-1 to TRBJ2-5, with a possible D match to TRBD2 (6 bases). In germline, CDR1 is SGHRS, CDR2 YFSETQ. CDR3 length: 15 residues. V lost 0 bases, J lost 4 bases, and 13 bases lay in between.

This rearrangement joins TRBV19 to TRBJ1-6, with unresolved D. Trimming took off 6 bases at V and 0 bases at J, with 6 bases between the two ends. The CDR3 loop spans 14 amino acids. Germline V gene sequence: CDR1 LNHDA, CDR2 SQIVND (reference sequence). In DNA form, the CDR3 reads TGTGCCAGTAGGCTTAGCTCCTATAATTCACCCCTCCACTTT. It yields the protein CASRLSSYNSPLHF.

This clone came up a few times. One junction end disagrees with the germline gene, perhaps due to a read error. The chain is built from TRBV7-7 and TRBJ2-5; 7 bases are shared with TRBD1. The V gene's germline CDR1 is SSHAT and CDR2 FNYEAQ (reference sequence). CDR3 size: 14 residues. CDR3 region: CASSLFAGGETQYF. In DNA, the CDR3 is TGTGCTAGCAGCTTATTCGCAGGGGGTGAGACCCAGTACTTC. Complete variable domain (other parts from reference TRBV7-7 and TRBJ2-5): GAGVSQSPRYKVTKRGQDVTLRCDPISSHATLYWYQQALGQGPEFLTYFNYEAQPDKSGLPSDRFSAERPEGSISTLTIQRTEQRDSAMYRCASSLFAGGETQYFGPGTRLLVL.

Details on this clone: Other DNA sequences within the sample encode an identical CDR3. V is TRBV5-1 and J is TRBJ2-5; tentative D call: TRBD1 (7 bases). Germline-derived CDR1 and CDR2 are SGHRS and YFSETQ. The CDR3 covers 14 residues. With 3 bases removed from V and 1 base from J, the gap between germline ends came to 10 bases. The DNA for the CDR3 is TGCGCCAGCAGCTCGGGGGACAGCCAAGAGACCCAGTACTTC. The encoded protein is CASSSGDSQETQYF.

This clone was detected once. The junction shows a germline mismatch at one end, possibly a read error. The chain carries TRBV29-1 and TRBJ1-1; D possibly corresponds to TRBD1 (5 bases). The CDR3 totals 14 residues. Germline V gene data show CDR1 as SQVTM and CDR2 as ANQGSEA. CDR3 residues: CSALRTTVNIEAFF. The CDR3, as DNA: TGCAGCGCCCTTCGGACAACCGTGAACATTGAAGCTTTCTTT.

V is TRBV9 and J is TRBJ2-1; 9 bases align to TRBD2. The CDR3 totals 16 residues. V shed 0 bases, J shed 4 bases, and the junction held 5 bases outside the gene matches. Germline CDR1 and CDR2: SGDLS and YYNGEE. CDR3 nucleotide sequence: TGTGCCAGCAGCGTAGACACTAGCGGGTTGTACAATGAGCAGTTCTTC. It codes for CASSVDTSGLYNEQFF.

This chain links TRBV7-9 with TRBJ1-3; D not certain. V lost 3 bases and J lost 0, with 9 bases in between. The V gene's germline CDR1 is SEHNR and CDR2 FQNEAQ (reference sequence). The CDR3 extends over 15 amino acids. The CDR3 loop is CASSFSTDSGNTIYF. CDR3 sequence (DNA): TGTGCCAGCAGCTTCTCGACTGACTCTGGAAACACCATATATTTT.

The chain carries TRBV28 and TRBJ1-4, with D uncertain. The germline V gene has CDR1 MDHEN and CDR2 SYDVKM. There are 15 residues in the CDR3. V was trimmed by 7 bases and J by 0 bases, leaving 12 bases between them. Written as DNA, the CDR3 is TGTGCCAGCACCCCACGTGGTGCAACTAATGAAAAACTGTTTTTT. Protein sequence: CASTPRGATNEKLFF.

The chain employs TRBV2 and TRBJ2-2, with 8 bases identical to TRBD1. The V and J ends lost 6 bases and 5 bases, in that order; junction bases with no gene match: 26. Germline CDR1 and CDR2: SNHLY and FYNNEI. This CDR3 region has 21 residues. CDR3 in amino acids: CASSADLGSWAAGQGTGELFF. The CDR3 DNA is TGTGCCAGCAGCGCCGATCTGGGATCGTGGGCCGCTGGACAGGGTACCGGGGAGCTGTTTTTT.

J is TRBJ1-2 and V is TRBV27; 8 bases are shared with TRBD1. This CDR3 is built from 16 residues. Looked up from germline, CDR1 is MNHEY and CDR2 is SMNVEV (reference sequence). V shed 3 bases and J 8 bases; nucleotides not matched to a gene: 14. CDR3 sequence reads: CASSFSPDRVKGGYTF. DNA of the CDR3: TGTGCCAGCAGTTTCTCCCCGGACAGGGTGAAGGGGGGCTACACCTTC.

This sequence joins TRBV18 and TRBJ2-7; no definite D call. The V and J ends lost 4 bases and 3 bases respectively, with 13 bases between them. CDR3 size: 14 residues. Per the germline V gene, CDR1 is KGHSH and CDR2 is LQKENI. The DNA for the CDR3 is TGTGCCAGCTCACTGCTATCTATCAACTACGAGCAGTACTTC. The encoded protein is CASSLLSINYEQYF.

V gene TRBV19 combines with J gene TRBJ2-5; a possible D gene is TRBD2 (6 bases). V gave up 5 bases and J gave up 3 bases, with 7 bases separating them. Germline lookup yields CDR1 LNHDA and CDR2 SQIVND (reference sequence). CDR3 length: 12 residues. CDR3 in amino acids: CASSPGEETQYF. CDR3 coding DNA: TGTGCCAGTAGTCCGGGGGAAGAGACCCAGTACTTC.

This clone appeared once. The chain links TRBV10-3 to TRBJ1-2; D gene unclear. Between the trimmed V and J ends, which lost 6 bases and 8 bases, there was a span of 16 bases. Germline V lookup: CDR1 ENHRY, CDR2 SYGVKD. The CDR3 contains 13 residues. The CDR3 bases are TGTGCCATCAGCCTCGACACTCCCCGGGGCTACACCTTC. Translated, it gives CAISLDTPRGYTF.

The V and J genes are TRBV10-3 and TRBJ2-1, with TRBD2 identical over 9 bases. Losses at the gene ends were 7 bases for V and 9 bases for J; bases not matched to a gene: 7. Per germline, CDR1 ENHRY and CDR2 SYGVKD. This CDR3 is built from 13 residues. The CDR3 bases are TGTGCCATCACTGGCGGGAGGGACTTTGAGCAGTTCTTC. Translating gives CAITGGRDFEQFF.

V and J are TRBV6-1 and TRBJ2-5; TRBD2 matches at 7 bases. V lost 1 base to trimming and J lost 2 bases; unmatched junction nucleotides: 4. This CDR3 spans 15 amino acids. Germline V CDR1 and CDR2: MNHNS, SASEGT. Here the CDR3 reads CASSEGISGQETQYF. The CDR3 DNA reads TGTGCCAGCAGTGAAGGAATTAGCGGGCAAGAGACCCAGTACTTC.

This clone was counted a single time. The chain is built from TRBV11-3 and TRBJ2-3, with D perhaps matching TRBD1 (6 bases). V dropped 4 bases and J dropped 5 bases, with 16 bases sitting between them. The CDR3 loop spans 15 amino acids. Germline V gene lookup returns CDR1 SGHNT and CDR2 YENEEA. CDR3 in DNA: TGTGCCAGCAGCTCTCGGACAGCGCCGGGAGATACGCAGTATTTT. It is translated as CASSSRTAPGDTQYF.

A note on this clone: The same CDR3 also results from other DNA sequences found in this sample. The gene calls are TRBV19 and TRBJ2-3; 10 positions agree with TRBD1. The V and J ends lost 5 bases and 0 bases, in that order; junction bases with no gene match: 2. Per germline, CDR1 LNHDA and CDR2 SQIVND (reference sequence). CDR3 length equals 15 residues. Here the CDR3 reads CASSQDRGSTDTQYF. The CDR3 DNA is TGTGCCAGTAGTCAGGACAGGGGGAGCACAGATACGCAGTATTTT.

This chain uses TRBV7-2 with TRBJ2-2; D not resolved. V gave up 1 base and J gave up 5 bases, with 8 bases separating them. The CDR3 extends over 14 amino acids. The germline V gene has CDR1 SGHTA and CDR2 FQGNSA. CDR3 bases: TGTGCCAGCAGCTTAGTGCATGGGACCGGGGAGCTGTTTTTT. Protein sequence: CASSLVHGTGELFF.

To note about this clone: The same CDR3 is also encoded by other DNA sequences in this sample. This sequence joins TRBV18 and TRBJ1-2; D call uncertain. The CDR3 consists of 15 residues. Trimming took 0 bases from V and 2 from J, leaving 10 bases between them. The germline V gene encodes CDR1 KGHSH and CDR2 LQKENI. CDR3 amino acids: CASSPPGSLNYGYTF. The CDR3, as DNA: TGTGCCAGCTCACCACCCGGGTCTTTGAACTATGGCTACACCTTC.

The V gene is TRBV6-1, the J gene TRBJ1-1; D is unresolved. The germline V gene encodes CDR1 MNHNS and CDR2 SASEGT. The CDR3 runs 13 residues. Trimming removed 7 bases from V and 1 base from J, with 10 bases in between. The CDR3 protein is CASTTLQNTEAFF. The CDR3 bases are TGTGCCAGCACTACACTGCAGAACACTGAAGCTTTCTTT.

This clone has only a few counts. This chain joins TRBV30 and TRBJ1-2, with 7 bases fitting TRBD1. The V segment lost 5 bases and the J segment 3 bases; nucleotides outside the gene matches: 6. CDR3 length: 13 residues. Germline V gene data show CDR1 as GTSNPN and CDR2 as SVGIG (reference sequence). DNA of the CDR3: TGTGCCTGGGTACCGGGACAGCACTATGGCTACACCTTC. Protein product: CAWVPGQHYGYTF.

This chain joins TRBV7-2 and TRBJ2-4; 7 positions agree with TRBD1. This CDR3 spans 15 amino acids. Trimming took 2 bases from V and 4 from J; bases not matched to a gene: 5. Germline V gives CDR1 SGHTA, CDR2 FQGNSA. Here the CDR3 reads CASSLFSGGKNIQYF. CDR3 bases: TGTGCCAGCAGCTTATTTTCAGGGGGAAAAAACATTCAGTACTTC.

This sequence joins TRBV30 and TRBJ2-7; TRBD1 agrees at 10 bases. This CDR3 region has 16 residues. The germline CDR1 and CDR2 sequences are GTSNPN and SVGIG (reference sequence). Germline trimming cut 2 bases from V and 3 bases from J; bases unmatched to any gene: 10. CDR3: CAWSLRTRTGGYEQYF. DNA for the CDR3: TGTGCCTGGAGTCTTAGAACACGGACAGGGGGCTACGAGCAGTACTTC.

This chain links TRBV7-8 with TRBJ2-7, with D perhaps matching TRBD2 (6 bases). Trimming left V 5 bases short and J 1 base short, with 12 bases between. Per germline, CDR1 SGHVS and CDR2 FQNEAQ. The CDR3 has 14 residues. CDR3 sequence reads: CASSPGEGSYEQYF. In nucleotides, the CDR3 is TGTGCCAGCAGCCCGGGGGAAGGTTCCTACGAGCAGTACTTC.

This clone was counted a few times. This chain uses TRBV30 with TRBJ1-5, with D possibly being TRBD1 (6 bases). Germline V gives CDR1 GTSNPN, CDR2 SVGIG (reference sequence). The CDR3 contains 16 residues. Trimming removed 2 bases from V and 5 bases from J, with 19 bases in between. For the CDR3, the DNA is TGTGCCTGGAGTACCCCGGGCAGGGGTGTCGATCAGCCCCAGCATTTT. This sequence encodes CAWSTPGRGVDQPQHF.

The V call is TRBV6-6, the J call TRBJ1-4, with D maybe TRBD1 (5 bases). Trimming stripped 1 base from V and 5 bases from J, with 11 bases between. The CDR3 is made up of 15 amino acids. CDR1 and CDR2 from the germline V gene are MNHNY and SVGAGI (reference sequence). In DNA, the CDR3 is TGTGCCAGCAGTTACTGGGGGGGTAGGAATGAAAAACTGTTTTTT. Its translation is CASSYWGGRNEKLFF.